This section outlines one T cell receptor beta chain sequence together with its context. Its antigen is unknown. Base-call qualities are not available, and no considerably larger clone is one nucleotide away. The data were obtained in a study of T cell responses to AZD1222 COVID-19 vaccine (dated by TCRdb to the early 2020s). Some background on the complete study: A total of approximately 230 trial participants underwent TCR sequencing, of whom some 210 received two doses of AZD1222 and about 25 received two doses of the MenACWY control vaccine. Enrollment into the trials was organized by age into subgroups of 18-55, 56-69 and 70-plus years, and those subgroups contained approximately 150, 30 and 60 TCR-sequenced participants, respectively. The paper as a whole reports these results and caveats: Nearly half of unique spike-specific TCRs reportedly recognized epitopes outside regions mutated in the B.1.351 and B.1.1.7 variants. The 56-69-year group was small, and its depth increase did not reach significance, likely because of low power. The whole spike protein was spanned by vaccine-associated CD4 TCRs, and dominant responses were seen in regions 160-218 and 743-854. Because no day 14 peak-response samples were available, the repertoires could be characterized only after the peak T cell response. Conclusions about previously exposed vaccinees are limited because only six or seven AZD1222 recipients were SARS-CoV-2 seropositive at baseline. Spike-specific TCR breadth and depth rose significantly after two AZD1222 doses compared with day 0 and with MenACWY recipients. Most participants were white British and females outnumbered males, and the authors suggested that clonal diversity may have been underestimated.

Interpreted using the paper, the time point label stands for: about 28 days (+/-7) after the second vaccine dose. AZD1222 recipients given second doses at about 4 weeks or at about 12 weeks were pooled, since spike-specific TCR depth and breadth were not found to differ between the two schedules. Vaccinee samples were obtained from the UK trials COV001 and COV002, which included a single-blind randomized controlled phase 2/3 trial of AZD1222 (ChAdOx1 nCoV-19) in healthy adults. For TCRbeta chain sequencing, PBMC samples from trial participants were taken at day 0 and at day 28 after the second dose. The CDR3 regions of human TCRbeta chains were subjected to immunosequencing. The authors' pipeline ran thus. Repertoire TCRs were checked for matches against a reference library of SARS-CoV-2-specific TCRs that had been generated using the MIRA antigen-specificity platform. Breadth was defined as the fraction of unique TCRs that were SARS-CoV-2-associated, and depth was defined as the fraction of total T cells that were SARS-CoV-2-associated. Using the MIRA data, each spike-specific TCR was mapped to the spike region that the TCR reacts to and placed in a CD4 or CD8 class. Log10-transformed breadth and depth values were compared by one-way ANOVA with Sidak's multiple comparisons tests. This is the immuneACCESS table as TCRdb keeps it, with only in-frame sequences that have V and J called. A part of the clones is gone; compared with another copy, unresolved V genes explain less than half, and the rest is unexplained. Clone size and V and J calls were adopted from that table, with D and trimming inferred from the DNA. Within this sample are around 94,000 clones, with 85% of them counted one time only. The ten most abundant clones make up about 4.5% of the sample.

The origin of this receptor is an adult who received the AZD1222 COVID-19 vaccine. Material: peripheral blood, obtained 28 days after the second AZD1222 dose.

The DNA sequence reads TGCGCCAGCAGCTTGACAGGGAAAGACACCGGGGAGCTGTTTTTT. It translates as CASSLTGKDTGELFF. Here the chain combines TRBV5-1 and TRBJ2-2, with a tentative D gene TRBD1 over 6 matching bases. The CDR3 holds 15 amino acids from the cysteine to the phenylalanine. Only CDR3 DNA is held: 45 bases, read in frame from base 1. CDR1 SGHRS and CDR2 YFSETQ are derived from the germline V gene. V and J are truncated by 1 base and 3 bases respectively, leaving an intervening sequence of 10 bases.